The rows below give T cell receptor beta chains drawn from one sample of a study of T-cell memory formation after mild COVID-19. TCRdb reprocessed the 5' RACE reads with MiXCR, giving one entry per CDR3 protein. The top ten hold about 8.7% of the sample, which has fewer than 450,000 distinct CDR3 sequences, around 24% seen once. What was sequenced was PBMCs or a T cell subset sorted from them (not recorded which). The receptors come from an adult woman who had mild COVID-19 (a few samples of this study predate the infection). Cell type and time point are not known. CDR3s include the opening cysteine and the closing phenylalanine or tryptophan. A D gene is named only where the DNA matches it firmly. Clone size appears in some rows only: once, few, many, or a class for an expanded clone.

D gene	V gene	clone size	J gene	CDR3 protein	CDR3 DNA
.	TRBV7-2	.	TRBJ2-5	CASSFNLAGETQYF	TGTGCCAGCAGCTTTAACTTGGCCGGGGAGACCCAGTACTTC
.	TRBV5-5	.	TRBJ2-7	CASSPIHRSSYEQYF	TGTGCCAGCAGCCCGATCCACCGCAGCTCCTACGAGCAGTACTTC
TRBD2	TRBV12-3/TRBV12-4	.	TRBJ2-1	CASSWGLATNEQFF	TGTGCCAGCAGTTGGGGACTAGCCACCAATGAGCAGTTCTTC
TRBD1	TRBV4-3	many	TRBJ2-2	CASSPDRGGTGELFF	TGCGCCAGCAGCCCCGACAGGGGGGGCACCGGGGAGCTGTTTTTT
.	TRBV9	few	TRBJ2-1	CASRNYSGGSYNEQFF	TGTGCCAGCAGAAATTACTCAGGTGGCTCCTACAATGAGCAGTTCTTC
TRBD1	TRBV12-3/TRBV12-4	.	TRBJ1-2	CASSTRTGILRGYTF	TGTGCCAGCAGTACTCGGACAGGAATCCTTCGAGGCTACACCTTC
.	TRBV29-1	.	TRBJ1-1	CSVSPGRIEAFF	TGCAGCGTGAGCCCCGGACGGATTGAAGCTTTCTTT
.	TRBV24-1	.	TRBJ2-6	CATSGRSGANVLTF	TGTGCCACCAGTGGTCGCTCTGGGGCCAACGTCCTGACTTTC
.	TRBV6-2/TRBV6-3	few	TRBJ2-4	CASSFGWDIQYF	TGTGCCAGCAGTTTCGGATGGGACATTCAGTACTTC
.	TRBV7-6	few	TRBJ2-3	CASSARGLATDTQYF	TGTGCCAGCAGCGCCCGGGGGCTCGCAACCGATACGCAGTATTTT
.	TRBV9	.	TRBJ1-2	CASSDRRQFLRGYTF	TGTGCCAGCAGCGATCGGAGACAGTTTCTTCGTGGCTACACCTTC
TRBD1	TRBV19	few	TRBJ1-1	CASRTGTANTEAFF	TGTGCCAGTAGGACCGGGACAGCAAACACTGAAGCTTTCTTT
.	TRBV10-2	few	TRBJ2-2	CASTASTGELFF	TGCGCCAGCACCGCGAGCACCGGGGAGCTGTTTTTT
TRBD1	TRBV6-2/TRBV6-3	few	TRBJ2-1	CAIQDRLYNEQFF	TGTGCCATCCAGGACAGGCTCTACAATGAGCAGTTCTTC
.	TRBV2	.	TRBJ2-2	CASSEARGVTGELFF	TGTGCCAGCAGTGAAGCGCGTGGGGTGACCGGGGAGCTGTTTTTT
TRBD1	TRBV11-2	few	TRBJ2-5	CASRQTGRETQYF	TGTGCCAGCAGACAGACAGGGCGCGAGACCCAGTACTTC
.	TRBV2	.	TRBJ1-1	CASSVELNTEAFF	TGTGCCAGCAGCGTTGAACTGAACACTGAAGCTTTCTTT
.	TRBV7-2	.	TRBJ1-1	CASSKDSSNTEAFF	TGTGCCAGCAGCAAGGACAGTTCCAACACTGAAGCTTTCTTT
TRBD2	TRBV29-1	few	TRBJ2-1	CSVQAGGGSYNEQFF	TGCAGCGTGCAAGCGGGAGGGGGGTCCTACAATGAGCAGTTCTTC
TRBD2	TRBV12-3/TRBV12-4	.	TRBJ2-2	CASSPGGLADYTGELFF	TGTGCCAGCAGCCCCGGCGGGCTAGCGGACTACACCGGGGAGCTGTTTTTT
.	TRBV6-5	.	TRBJ2-7	CASSYSTGGAYEQYF	TGTGCCAGCAGTTACTCGACTGGCGGGGCTTACGAGCAGTACTTC
TRBD1	TRBV15	.	TRBJ2-7	CATSRDGGQYEQYF	TGTGCCACCAGCAGAGATGGGGGACAGTACGAGCAGTACTTC
TRBD2	TRBV4-2	many	TRBJ2-1	CASSFIGGGGRAGNEQFF	TGTGCCAGCAGTTTCATAGGTGGTGGCGGGAGGGCCGGAAATGAGCAGTTCTTC
.	TRBV10-3	.	TRBJ2-7	CAISSAQGLYEQYF	TGTGCCATCAGCTCGGCTCAAGGCCTATACGAGCAGTACTTC
.	TRBV20-1	.	TRBJ1-2	CSAPDSEFYGYTF	TGCAGTGCACCGGACAGTGAGTTCTATGGCTACACCTTC
.	TRBV7-8	few	TRBJ2-1	CASSFTGNEQFF	TGTGCCAGCAGTTTTACGGGCAATGAGCAGTTCTTC
TRBD2	TRBV2	few	TRBJ2-1	CASSEPRTSGRNPPFGEQFF	TGTGCCAGCAGTGAACCCCGGACTAGCGGGAGGAATCCACCATTCGGTGAGCAGTTCTTC
.	TRBV19	few	TRBJ2-3	CASSIRSEDTQYF	TGTGCCAGTAGTATAAGGTCAGAAGATACGCAGTATTTT
.	TRBV12-3/TRBV12-4	.	TRBJ2-2	CASDAERGELFF	TGTGCCAGCGACGCGGAACGCGGGGAGCTGTTTTTT
TRBD1	TRBV20-1	few	TRBJ1-1	CSAPRQGATNTEAFF	TGCAGTGCTCCTCGACAGGGGGCTACGAACACTGAAGCTTTCTTT
.	TRBV9	.	TRBJ1-1	CASSASQGRNTEAFF	TGTGCCAGCAGCGCGTCTCAGGGTAGGAACACTGAAGCTTTCTTT
.	TRBV18	few	TRBJ1-2	CASSPTARDGYTF	TGTGCCAGCTCACCAACAGCGCGGGATGGCTACACCTTC
.	TRBV5-1	many	TRBJ2-7	CASSLSGPYEQYF	TGCGCCAGCAGCTTGTCAGGTCCCTACGAGCAGTACTTC
.	TRBV5-6	.	TRBJ1-6	CASSLRPRTDNSPLHF	TGTGCCAGCAGCTTGAGACCCCGAACTGATAATTCACCCCTCCACTTT
.	TRBV21-1	.	TRBJ1-4	CASSSPTGGPGF	TGTGCCAGCAGCTCACCGACAGGGGGACCAGGCTTT
.	TRBV27	few	TRBJ2-1	CASSSPVGSEQFF	TGTGCCAGCAGTTCCCCCGTTGGGAGCGAGCAGTTCTTC
.	TRBV6-1	.	TRBJ2-4	CASSVTAKNIQYF	TGTGCCAGCAGTGTTACAGCCAAAAACATTCAGTACTTC